Below, one T cell receptor beta chain is given with its context. Its recognized antigen is unknown. No base qualities exist here, and no much larger clone lies one base off it. The sample is drawn from a study of blood T cell repertoires in COVID-19 (TCRdb year 2020). Background on the whole study: The collaborator samples originated in the United States, Italy and Spain and spanned the acute and convalescent phases of COVID-19. The prospective study material was composed of cDNA or gDNA derived from T cells, B-cell-depleted T cells, or PBMCs. The dataset comprised deeply sampled blood TCRbeta repertoires from subjects exposed to, actively infected with, or recovered from COVID-19. The repertoires were made available in a free public database intended to serve as a resource for research on the immune response to SARS-CoV-2. Samples came from the ongoing ImmuneRACE study (first 160 participants) plus 1,254 subjects from 6 global collaborators. Nearly every sample came with metadata listing a de-identified subject ID, COVID-19 status, age in years and sex. HLA class I and class II types, where available, came from metadata supplied by the sample provider rather than from assay-based typing.

Participants in the prospective study were aged about 18 to 89 years, lived in 24 United States geographic areas, and enrolled through a virtual design. Cohort assignment in the prospective study relied on participant-reported clinical history from a screening survey and a study questionnaire. Recovered participants in ImmuneRACE Cohort 3 were defined as having two consecutive negative NP/OP PCR tests, clearance from a healthcare professional, or resolution of symptoms. In the prospective study, mobile phlebotomists collected whole blood, serum and a nasopharyngeal or oropharyngeal swab from each participant. Prospective study participants could optionally give additional blood draws and questionnaires over an approximately two-month period. Blood samples from the prospective study were shipped frozen or at room temperature prior to DNA extraction. Here V drops 1 base and J drops 2 bases, and the junction holds 5 bases not matched to any gene. For CDR1 and CDR2, the germline V gene lists SGDLS and YYNGEE. Measured from the cysteine to the phenylalanine, the CDR3 is 16 residues long. Only the CDR3 DNA stays, 48 bases, in frame from base 1.

TCRbeta CDR3 regions were amplified from genomic DNA using the immunoSEQ Assay, a bias-controlled multiplex PCR. In the source study's methods: The number of nucleated cells in each sample was estimated by amplification of reference gene primers within the assay. Sequence reads were collapsed and filtered to measure the absolute abundance of every unique TCRbeta CDR3 rearrangement. For each sample, productive Simpson clonality was calculated as the square root of Simpson's diversity index across productive rearrangements. TCRdb carries this immuneACCESS record with in-frame sequences only. Its versions omit some clonotypes, under half of them owing to an unresolved V gene in the studies checked, with the rest unexplained. Clone size and the V and J calls come from that table; the DNA yielded D and trimming. This sample is represented by 300,000 to 400,000 clones; roughly nine tenths of them were singletons. Together, the top ten hold 2% to 3% of the sample.

General study outcomes and caveats: How much clinical and demographic metadata was included differed by source and by participant, and the metadata was provided uncurated.

Sequencing input: PBMCs or T cells enriched from blood (not recorded which). Here the chain combines TRBV9 and TRBJ2-3; 9 nucleotides in the junction match TRBD2. The clonotype comes from a man aged 60-69 years who had recovered from COVID-19. The CDR3 amino acid sequence is: CASSVYLAGTTDTQYF. In nucleotides, the sequence is TGTGCCAGCAGCGTATATCTAGCGGGAACCACAGATACGCAGTATTTT.